The 11 T cell receptor beta chains given below trace back to one sample, sequenced in a study of CD8 T cells in Susac syndrome. With random hexamers, 0.5 to 1 ug RNA was reverse transcribed. A single record per CDR3 protein comes from TCRdb applying MiXCR to the immunoSEQ multiplex PCR reads. The sample records roughly 52,000 distinct CDR3 sequences, over 90% being singletons. The specimen was CD8+ T cells from PBMCs. These receptors originate from a human donor with Susac syndrome.

The chain recombines TRBV5-5 with TRBJ1-3; 10 bases align to TRBD1. In germline, CDR1 is SGHKS, CDR2 YYEKEE (reference sequence). This CDR3 region has 18 residues. Germline trimming cut 3 bases from V and 0 bases from J; bases unmatched to any gene: 9. CDR3 amino acids: CASSYRQGAMSSGNTIYF. In DNA, the CDR3 is TGTGCCAGCAGCTACCGACAGGGGGCCATGAGCTCTGGAAACACCATATATTTT.

The chain recombines TRBV7-9 with TRBJ1-2; D is perhaps TRBD1 (6 bases). CDR1 is SEHNR, CDR2 FQNEAQ, per germline (reference sequence). This CDR3 is built from 13 residues. V lost 1 base and J 8 bases, leaving 11 bases between the germline ends. CDR3 sequence: CASSLGMDRGYTF. The CDR3 coding sequence is TGTGCCAGCAGCTTAGGAATGGACAGAGGCTACACCTTC.

This chain joins TRBV29-1 and TRBJ2-7; D perhaps matches TRBD1 (6 bases). The CDR3 consists of 13 residues. Germline lookup yields CDR1 SQVTM and CDR2 ANQGSEA. Trimming stripped 4 bases from V and 0 bases from J, with 10 bases between. The CDR3 DNA reads TGCAGCGTTGTACAGGGCCCCTCCTACGAGCAGTACTTC. Amino acids: CSVVQGPSYEQYF.

The chain recombines TRBV4-2 with TRBJ1-2; D gene unclear. Germline CDR1 LGHNA, CDR2 YNFKEQ. The CDR3 is 16 residues long. Trimming stripped 4 bases from V and 4 bases from J, with 19 bases between. The CDR3 here is CASSRISEQAPYGYTF. The CDR3 bases are TGTGCCAGCAGCCGGATCTCCGAGCAGGCACCCTATGGCTACACCTTC.

The chain combines TRBV11-2 with TRBJ2-5; 8 bases line up with TRBD1. The CDR3 consists of 17 residues. J was trimmed by 2 bases and V by 3 bases; bases with no gene match: 11. Germline V CDR1 and CDR2: SGHAT, FQNNGV. CDR3 bases: TGTGCCAGCAGCTTCCCCAAGGACAGGGATGTACAAGAGACCCAGTACTTC. Encoded protein: CASSFPKDRDVQETQYF. The variable domain in full, completed from reference TRBV11-2 and TRBJ2-5, reads EAGVAQSPRYKIIEKRQSVAFWCNPISGHATLYWYQQILGQGPKLLIQFQNNGVVDDSQLPKDRFSAERLKGVDSTLKIQPAKLEDSAVYLCASSFPKDRDVQETQYFGPGTRLLVL.

The chain uses TRBV20-1 and TRBJ2-5, with 11 bases fitting TRBD1. CDR1 is DFQATT, CDR2 SNEGSKA, per germline (reference sequence). Trimming cost V 5 bases and J 3 bases; bases outside gene matches: 2. The CDR3 length is 13 residues. The CDR3 loop is CSAAGQGEETQYF. The CDR3 bases are TGCAGTGCTGCGGGACAGGGGGAAGAGACCCAGTACTTC.

The chain links TRBV28 to TRBJ2-7; TRBD1 might be the D (6 bases). The CDR3 spans 14 residues. V shed 5 bases and J shed 5 bases, with 16 bases lying between them. From germline, CDR1 is MDHEN and CDR2 SYDVKM. This CDR3 is CASSQISDSHEQYF. Here the CDR3 DNA reads TGTGCCAGCAGTCAGATATCGGACAGCCACGAGCAGTACTTC. The complete variable domain, with remaining parts taken from reference TRBV28 and TRBJ2-7, reads DVKVTQSSRYLVKRTGEKVFLECVQDMDHENMFWYRQDPGLGLRLIYFSYDVKMKEKGDIPEGYSVSREKKERFSLILESASTNQTSMYLCASSQISDSHEQYFGPGTRLTVT.

This rearrangement joins TRBV3-1 to TRBJ2-3; the D gene is possibly TRBD1 (5 bases). The V gene lost 1 base and the J gene lost 2 bases, with 10 bases spanning the gap. This CDR3 spans 15 amino acids. In germline, CDR1 is LGHDT, CDR2 YNNKEL (reference sequence). CDR3 nucleotides: TGTGCCAGCAGCCAAGTAATAGGGGTCACAGATACGCAGTATTTT. The encoded protein is CASSQVIGVTDTQYF.

This sequence joins TRBV30 and TRBJ2-1; no clear D gene. Per the germline V gene, CDR1 is GTSNPN and CDR2 is SVGIG (reference sequence). The CDR3 consists of 15 residues. V was cut by 0 bases and J by 0 bases, with 9 bases left in between. For the CDR3, the DNA is TGTGCCTGGAGTGTACGGTCGAGCTCCTACAATGAGCAGTTCTTC. It specifies CAWSVRSSSYNEQFF.

This chain uses TRBV5-1 with TRBJ2-5; 13 bases agree with TRBD2. Unmatched junction bases numbered 5, after V lost 0 bases and J lost 3 bases. The CDR3 runs 17 residues. Per germline, CDR1 SGHRS and CDR2 YFSETQ. As DNA, the CDR3 is TGCGCCAGCAGCTTGGCATCCGGGACTAGCGGGGAAGAGACCCAGTACTTC. Protein: CASSLASGTSGEETQYF.

The rearrangement links TRBV7-9 to TRBJ2-1; no clear D. In germline, CDR1 is SEHNR, CDR2 FQNEAQ (reference sequence). This CDR3 is 12 amino acids long. V lost 3 bases, J lost 9 bases, and 9 bases lay in between. As DNA, the CDR3 is TGTGCCAGCAGCTTTGATAGGAGTGAGCAGTTCTTC. This codes for CASSFDRSEQFF.